Listed below are T cell receptor beta chains from one sample, sequenced in a study of beta chain features in type 1 diabetes. Produced via immunoSEQ multiplex PCR; TCRdb's table is partial and in-frame only. This repertoire shows fewer than 70,000 clones, 55% to 80% found once; its top ten account for around 0.29%. Sequenced sample: stem cell memory CD4+ T cells from blood. These receptors originate from a woman aged 25-40 years with type 1 diabetes. Each CDR3 is given with its conserved first and last residue. A D gene is named only where the DNA matches it firmly. Only part of the rows carry a size: once, few, many, or a class if the clone is expanded.

size	D	J	V	CDR3	DNA
.	TRBD1	TRBJ2-2	TRBV27	CASIMDRGNTGELFF	TGTGCCAGCATTATGGACAGGGGGAACACCGGGGAGCTGTTTTTT
once	TRBD2	TRBJ2-1	TRBV27	CATSGRAYNEQFF	TGTGCCACAAGCGGGAGGGCCTACAATGAGCAGTTCTTC
once	.	TRBJ2-2	TRBV9	CASSVGENTGELFF	TGTGCCAGCAGCGTCGGGGAAAACACCGGGGAGCTGTTTTTT
few	TRBD2	TRBJ2-5	TRBV28	CASSSAGGQETQYF	TGTGCCAGCAGTTCAGCGGGAGGACAAGAGACCCAGTACTTC
.	.	TRBJ2-1	TRBV19	CASSSGTYNEQFF	TGTGCCAGTAGTTCAGGGACCTACAATGAGCAGTTCTTC
.	TRBD2	TRBJ2-7	TRBV5-1	CASSLGGRAYEQYF	TGCGCCAGCAGCTTGGGTGGGAGGGCCTACGAGCAGTACTTC
.	TRBD1	TRBJ1-2	TRBV27	CASSTTGYGYTF	TGTGCCAGCAGTACGACAGGGTATGGCTACACCTTC
.	TRBD1	TRBJ1-5	TRBV10-3	CAISPRDRNQPQHF	TGTGCCATCAGCCCCCGGGACAGGAATCAGCCCCAGCATTTT
.	.	TRBJ2-1	TRBV9	CASSPRDWRSYNEQFF	TGTGCCAGCAGCCCGAGGGACTGGCGCTCCTACAATGAGCAGTTCTTC
.	.	TRBJ2-1	TRBV7-7	CASSSYDNYNEQFF	TGTGCTAGCAGCTCCTATGACAACTACAATGAGCAGTTCTTC